A single sample gave rise to the 6 T cell receptor beta chains below, sequenced in a study of beta chain features in type 1 diabetes. The isolated RNA, all of it, was reverse transcribed, so expressed TCRB transcripts were what got sequenced. The data were produced by immunoSEQ multiplex PCR, yet TCRdb's version contains in-frame clones alone and is incomplete. The sample holds around 400,000 clones, about 15% seen once. Sample: naive CD4+ T cells from blood. Receptors originate from a woman between 18 and 29 years old in good health.

Only a few counts were recorded for this clone. This chain joins TRBV14 and TRBJ1-2, with D perhaps TRBD1 (6 bases). The V end was cut by 1 base, the J end by 1 base, with 13 bases between. The CDR3 is made up of 16 amino acids. Germline CDR1 reads SGHDN; CDR2 reads FVKESK. The CDR3 sequence: CASSQGPGTHNYGYTF. Written as DNA, the CDR3 is TGTGCCAGCAGCCAAGGGCCCGGGACACATAACTATGGCTACACCTTC.

There are a few counts of this clone. J is TRBJ2-1 and V is TRBV18; 9 nucleotides align to TRBD2. Germline V gene data show CDR1 as KGHSH and CDR2 as LQKENI. This CDR3 is built from 18 residues. V shed 6 bases, J shed 0 bases, and the junction held 12 bases outside the gene matches. This CDR3 reads CASSATSGYPSSYNEQFF. For the CDR3, the DNA is TGTGCCAGCTCTGCGACTAGCGGATATCCTAGCTCCTACAATGAGCAGTTCTTC.

The table lists this clone with a few counts. This chain connects TRBV30 to TRBJ1-1; possible D gene TRBD1, 5 bases. CDR1 and CDR2 (germline): GTSNPN, SVGIG (reference sequence). The CDR3 extends over 12 amino acids. V was clipped by 1 base and J by 8 bases, with 11 bases between them. In DNA form, the CDR3 reads TGTGCCTGGAGTGAGACAGACTCCGAAGCTTTCTTT. Translated: CAWSETDSEAFF.

This rearrangement joins TRBV30 to TRBJ1-4, with D tentatively TRBD1 (5 bases). CDR1 is GTSNPN and CDR2 is SVGIG in the germline V gene (reference sequence). The CDR3 contains 14 residues. Between the trimmed V and J ends, which lost 1 base and 5 bases, there was a span of 11 bases. In DNA form, the CDR3 reads TGTGCCTGGAGTGCACCGGGGGGGAATGAAAAACTGTTTTTT. It yields the protein CAWSAPGGNEKLFF.

This chain uses TRBV28 with TRBJ2-7; 9 bases align to TRBD2. Germline CDR1 reads MDHEN; CDR2 reads SYDVKM. The CDR3 has 16 residues. The junction had 7 bases not matched to a gene; V was cut back by 2 bases and J by 2 bases. The CDR3 loop is CASSLGAASGTYEQYF. The CDR3 region has the DNA TGTGCCAGCAGTTTAGGGGCAGCTAGCGGGACCTACGAGCAGTACTTC.

This sequence joins TRBV13 and TRBJ2-3; D may be TRBD2 (6 bases). CDR3 size: 14 residues. Trimming removed 5 bases from V and 0 bases from J, with 9 bases in between. CDR1 and CDR2 (germline): PRHDT, FYEKMQ (reference sequence). The CDR3 reads CASSTSGSTDTQYF. CDR3 bases: TGTGCCAGCAGCACGAGCGGGAGCACAGATACGCAGTATTTT.